The 23 T cell receptor beta chains listed next were all sequenced from one sample in a study of OX40 agonist ivuxolimab in advanced cancers. The data were produced by immunoSEQ multiplex PCR, yet TCRdb's version contains in-frame clones alone and is incomplete. This table has 20,000 to 25,000 clones, around 83% appearing once. This sample comprised CD4+ or CD8+ T cells sorted from blood, obtained in a trial of the OX40 agonist ivuxolimab. Receptor source: an adult with an advanced solid tumor such as melanoma, head and neck, liver or kidney cancer.

V usage is TRBV30 and J usage is TRBJ2-1; D may be TRBD1 or TRBD2 (6 bases each). The CDR3 loop spans 11 amino acids. Germline lookup yields CDR1 GTSNPN and CDR2 SVGIG (reference sequence). In DNA, the CDR3 is TGTGCTTCCGAGGGGGGAAATGAGCAGTTCTTC. Protein product: CASEGGNEQFF.

This clone was detected once. This chain links TRBV27 with TRBJ2-2; maybe TRBD2 (5 bases). Trimming took 5 bases from V and 3 from J, leaving 16 bases between them. This CDR3 is built from 16 residues. Germline V lookup: CDR1 MNHEY, CDR2 SMNVEV (reference sequence). The CDR3: CASSRTSGGHTGELFF. The CDR3 DNA follows: TGTGCCAGCAGTAGAACTTCGGGCGGGCACACCGGGGAGCTGTTTTTT.

J is TRBJ2-2 and V is TRBV28; 14 bases match TRBD2. The V gene's germline CDR1 is MDHEN and CDR2 SYDVKM. The CDR3 has 19 amino acids. After removal of 4 bases from V and 0 bases from J, the junction contained 7 bases not matched to a gene. The CDR3 is CASSSPWTSGRSNTGELFF. CDR3 bases: TGTGCCAGCAGTTCCCCCTGGACTAGCGGGAGGTCGAACACCGGGGAGCTGTTTTTT. The entire variable domain, with the rest obtained from reference TRBV28 and TRBJ2-2, is as follows: DVKVTQSSRYLVKRTGEKVFLECVQDMDHENMFWYRQDPGLGLRLIYFSYDVKMKEKGDIPEGYSVSREKKERFSLILESASTNQTSMYLCASSSPWTSGRSNTGELFFGEGSRLTVL.

In its sample, this clone ranks as medium-sized. This sequence joins TRBV9 and TRBJ2-7; no definite D call. CDR1 and CDR2 from the germline V gene are SGDLS and YYNGEE. The CDR3 is 14 amino acids. Trimming shortened V by 0 bases and J by 6 bases, and 13 bases separated the two germline ends. CDR3 DNA: TGTGCCAGCAGCGTAGATGGAAACCTACTCGAGCAGTACTTC. Its protein product is CASSVDGNLLEQYF.

About this clone itself: The sample has other DNA sequences that encode this CDR3 too. The rearrangement links TRBV28 to TRBJ2-7, with 7 bases matching TRBD1. This CDR3 has 13 residues. Germline V lookup: CDR1 MDHEN, CDR2 SYDVKM. The V and J ends lost 3 bases and 1 base, in that order; junction bases with no gene match: 0. CDR3 coding DNA: TGTGCCAGCAGTTTGACAGGGTCCTACGAGCAGTACTTC. Translating it yields CASSLTGSYEQYF.

V is TRBV5-6 and J is TRBJ2-1; tentative D call: TRBD1 (6 bases). Germline CDR1 and CDR2: SGHDT and YYEEEE. This CDR3 region has 14 residues. V dropped 3 bases and J dropped 10 bases, with 17 bases sitting between them. Written as DNA, the CDR3 is TGTGCCAGCAGCTCCGCCGGTGGGGGCCAGGAGCAGTTCTTC. Translation: CASSSAGGGQEQFF.

The chain is built from TRBV20-1 and TRBJ2-2; no clear D gene. With 5 bases removed from V and 7 bases from J, the gap between germline ends came to 8 bases. CDR1 and CDR2 (germline): DFQATT, SNEGSKA (reference sequence). This CDR3 region has 11 residues. CDR3 DNA sequence: TGCAGTGCTGGCCTGGGCGGGGAGCTGTTTTTT. It specifies CSAGLGGELFF.

This clone has a single count. The chain is built from TRBV5-8 and TRBJ1-2; D is perhaps TRBD1 (5 bases). Looked up from germline, CDR1 is SGHTS and CDR2 is YDEGEE. This CDR3 spans 12 amino acids. V was clipped by 4 bases and J by 6 bases, with 10 bases between them. The CDR3 reads CASSRRGDGYTF. CDR3 sequence (DNA): TGTGCCAGCAGCCGACGGGGGGATGGCTACACCTTC.

The genes are TRBV2 and TRBJ2-1; 8 bases fit TRBD2. From germline, CDR1 is SNHLY and CDR2 FYNNEI. The trim removed 0 bases at V and 4 bases at J, leaving 5 bases unmatched. CDR3 length: 16 amino acids. The chain's CDR3 is CASSEAGGRPYNEQFF. As DNA, the CDR3 is TGTGCCAGCAGTGAAGCGGGCGGGAGGCCTTACAATGAGCAGTTCTTC.

The rearrangement joins TRBV19 to TRBJ1-4; TRBD1 agrees at 10 bases. Germline V lookup: CDR1 LNHDA, CDR2 SQIVND (reference sequence). The CDR3 has 19 residues. The V segment lost 5 bases and the J segment 0 bases; nucleotides outside the gene matches: 12. CDR3 bases: TGTGCCAGTAGTCCCCTCCCGGGACAGGGGCGCTCAACTAATGAAAAACTGTTTTTT. This translates into CASSPLPGQGRSTNEKLFF.

The chain recombines TRBV7-9 with TRBJ2-1; 9 bases fit TRBD1. Germline V lookup: CDR1 SEHNR, CDR2 FQNEAQ (reference sequence). With V trimmed by 3 bases and J by 4 bases, 7 bases remained unmatched. The CDR3 is 16 residues long. The CDR3 DNA reads TGTGCCAGCAGCTTTCCACAGGGGGCAAGGTACAATGAGCAGTTCTTC. It encodes CASSFPQGARYNEQFF.

V is TRBV4-2 and J is TRBJ2-1; 14 bases are shared with TRBD2. Per germline, CDR1 LGHNA and CDR2 YNFKEQ. The CDR3 runs to 16 residues. Trimming removed 3 bases from V and 4 bases from J; junction bases left unmatched: 2. DNA for the CDR3: TGTGCCAGCAGCCAGGGACTAGCGGGGGAATACAATGAGCAGTTCTTC. Its protein product is CASSQGLAGEYNEQFF.

The chain uses TRBV7-9 and TRBJ2-7; a weak D match, TRBD1 (6 bases). The V end lost 5 bases, the J end lost 3 bases, and 20 bases lay between the germline ends. CDR3 length: 16 amino acids. Germline V gene sequence: CDR1 SEHNR, CDR2 FQNEAQ (reference sequence). The CDR3, as DNA: TGTGCCAGCAGCCTACCGGGTCAGGGGAGAAGCTACGAGCAGTACTTC. Translating it yields CASSLPGQGRSYEQYF.

The CDR3: CASTTAEDRGHEQYF. The DNA for the CDR3 is TGTGCCAGCACAACCGCCGAGGACAGGGGCCACGAGCAGTACTTC. The chain has TRBV6-1 and TRBJ2-7, with 9 bases identical to TRBD1. Germline trimming cut 7 bases from V and 5 bases from J; bases unmatched to any gene: 12. CDR3 size: 15 residues. Germline V gene data show CDR1 as MNHNS and CDR2 as SASEGT.

The J gene is TRBJ1-4, the V gene TRBV5-4, with no clear D. In germline, CDR1 is SGHNT, CDR2 YYREEE (reference sequence). CDR3 length equals 14 residues. Trimming took off 1 base at V and 5 bases at J, with 9 bases between the two ends. Written as DNA, the CDR3 is TGTGCCAGCAGCTTGCCATCGGCGAATGAAAAACTGTTTTTT. This sequence encodes CASSLPSANEKLFF.

This rearrangement joins TRBV5-6 to TRBJ1-3; possible D gene TRBD1, 6 bases. The CDR3 covers 15 residues. The V end was cut by 4 bases, the J end by 0 bases, with 11 bases between. CDR1 and CDR2 (germline): SGHDT, YYEEEE. The CDR3 region is CASSPGQFSGNTIYF. The DNA of the CDR3 is TGTGCCAGCAGCCCAGGACAGTTCTCTGGAAACACCATATATTTT.

The chain recombines TRBV20-1 with TRBJ2-5; D remains ambiguous. The length of the CDR3 is 10 residues. CDR1 and CDR2 (germline): DFQATT, SNEGSKA (reference sequence). CDR3 sequence: CRPRAETQYF. Here the CDR3 DNA reads TGCAGGCCTCGAGCGGAGACCCAGTACTTC.

This chain links TRBV5-1 with TRBJ1-2; D is possibly TRBD1 (5 bases). In germline, CDR1 is SGHRS, CDR2 YFSETQ. CDR3 length equals 19 residues. Trimming cost V 2 bases and J 8 bases, with 31 bases left between them. CDR3 DNA sequence: TGCGCCAGCAGCTTTGGGTCCACAACGACCGGGACGGCCGTGTGGGGCTACACCTTC. Its translation: CASSFGSTTTGTAVWGYTF.

This rearrangement joins TRBV7-8 to TRBJ2-2, with 7 bases aligning to TRBD2. The CDR3 is made up of 16 amino acids. CDR1 and CDR2 from the germline V gene are SGHVS and FQNEAQ. V trimming: 5 bases; J trimming: 7 bases; junction bases outside the gene matches: 13. The CDR3 loop reads CASSPLGGSRVGELFF. CDR3 nucleotides: TGTGCCAGCAGCCCCCTCGGCGGGAGTCGTGTCGGGGAGCTGTTTTTT.

This sequence joins TRBV9 and TRBJ2-7, with D maybe TRBD2 (6 bases). Trimming left V 3 bases short and J 6 bases short, with 19 bases between. In germline, CDR1 is SGDLS, CDR2 YYNGEE. The CDR3 totals 15 residues. DNA for the CDR3: TGTGCCAGCAGCGCAACGGCCGCGGGATCCCGCGAGCAGTACTTC. As protein: CASSATAAGSREQYF. Variable domain in full (rest from reference TRBV9 and TRBJ2-7): DSGVTQTPKHLITATGQRVTLRCSPRSGDLSVYWYQQSLDQGLQFLIQYYNGEERAKGNILERFSAQQFPDLHSELNLSSLELGDSALYFCASSATAAGSREQYFGPGTRLTVT.

This clone was seen just once. Here the CDR3 reads CASSEWLLANTGELFF. As DNA, the CDR3 is TGTGCCAGCAGTGAATGGCTCCTCGCGAACACCGGGGAGCTGTTTTTT. This rearrangement joins TRBV2 to TRBJ2-2; D is uncertain. V lost 2 bases, J lost 0 bases, and 10 bases lay in between. Per germline, CDR1 SNHLY and CDR2 FYNNEI. This CDR3 has 16 residues.

The chain has TRBV5-6 and TRBJ2-3; 14 positions match TRBD2. V was clipped by 5 bases and J by 4 bases; unmatched bases: 6. CDR3 length: 16 amino acids. Germline values: CDR1 SGHDT, CDR2 YYEEEE. The CDR3 DNA is TGTGCCAGCAGTCGGGGACTAGCGGGAGTGTCAGATACGCAGTATTTT. This sequence encodes CASSRGLAGVSDTQYF.

This clone was picked up one time. The chain couples TRBV29-1 to TRBJ2-1; 10 nucleotides agree with TRBD1. The CDR3 totals 17 residues. Germline CDR1 SQVTM, CDR2 ANQGSEA. J lost 3 bases, V lost 0 bases, and 8 bases had no gene match. Written as DNA, the CDR3 is TGCAGCGTTGAAGACCCCAGACAGGGGGCACTCTACAATGAGCAGTTCTTC. Translated: CSVEDPRQGALYNEQFF.